The sequence of this T cell receptor (beta chain) was determined in a study of T cells in Graves' hyperthyroidism and ophthalmopathy (dated by TCRdb to the late 2010s). Regarding the complete study: Peripheral blood was collected at initial diagnosis, before any treatment. The roughly 100 discovery patients were randomly divided into training and test sets at a 7:3 ratio. TCR Vbeta CDR3 sequencing of 130 to 150 peripheral blood samples (around 45 ophthalmopathy, approximately 80 hyperthyroidism and roughly 17 progressor patients) is reported in the paper. An independent validation cohort of under 20 hyperthyroidism patients and over 15 patients who later progressed to ophthalmopathy tested prospective prediction of ophthalmopathy. The study also compared thyroid tissue and blood T-cell repertoires from a handful of Graves' hyperthyroidism patients. After sampling, hyperthyroidism patients received methimazole starting at 30 mg daily, and ophthalmopathy patients received high-dose intravenous methylprednisolone. A discovery cohort of about a hundred patients, about 40 with Graves' ophthalmopathy and roughly 59 with stable Graves' hyperthyroidism, was used to find distinguishing TCR V-J signatures.

Results the study describes overall, beyond this receptor: In validation, the model predicted progression to ophthalmopathy a median of about 6.5 months before onset, with roughly 70% sensitivity and more than 72% specificity. Ophthalmopathy was separated from stable hyperthyroidism by a 13 V-J signature model, with approximately 85% sensitivity and approximately 81% specificity obtained in cross-validation and 80%/75% obtained in testing. No statistical method was used to set the sample size in advance, and investigators knew the group allocation. Most expanded thyroid clonotypes (frequency above 0.001) were also found in blood, which suggests that blood repertoires may mirror thyroid immune responses.

The TCR beta CDR3 regions were amplified from RNA transcripts. For the first round of RT-PCR on the TCR CDR3, the HTBI primer set was used together with the Qiagen OneStep RT-PCR kit. Libraries were constructed in a second round of multiplex PCR, after which size selection and purification were performed. The libraries were sequenced on an Illumina HiSeq2000 using paired-end 100 bp reads. In the authors' own workflow: SOAPnuke was used to process the raw data, with reads discarded if the reads contained adapters or uncalled bases, had a mean Phred below 15, or lacked an exact constant-primer or identifier match. High-quality paired reads were merged using COPE v1.2.5, and each unique nucleotide sequence was defined as a clonotype. MiTCR v1.1 was used to align clonotypes to the IMGT TRBV, TRBD and TRBJ reference segments. The analysis was restricted to V-J combinations with a frequency above 0.0001, which together covered 99.2% of the repertoires. A TCS score was defined as the ratio between F50 (clonal expansion) and ExV (chaos), using BLOSUM62-based TCRdist between CDR3 peptides within each V-J. Welch's t-statistics and random forest reduced roughly 500 V-J features to some 14, which were used in a naive Bayes classifier (R e1071). TCRdb trimmed the raw reads at Q25, called clones with MiXCR and kept productive beta chains. Rows with one shared CDR3 protein collapse into an entry with the most common genes and DNA. Clone size and V and J calls follow TCRdb, not the original study. The sample table lists 330,000 or so distinct CDR3 sequences, approximately 18% of them with a count of one. Less than 40% of the sample belongs to the ten largest clones.

Ophthalmopathy patients had moderately to severely active disease, Clinical Activity Score of at least 3, NOSPECS grade of at least 4, and duration under 3 months. Any patient with an uncontrolled infection, another autoimmune disease, pregnancy or lactation was excluded. Diagnoses were established on the basis of clinical symptoms, serum thyroxine and TRAb, thyroid ultrasound, and orbital computed tomography. Ficoll-Paque density gradient centrifugation was used to isolate PBMCs from 8 to 10 ml of fresh peripheral blood. Total RNA was extracted using Trizol reagent, and RNA quality was assessed on an Agilent 2100 Bioanalyzer. The V end gives up 7 bases and the J end 4 bases, leaving 8 bases in the junction not matched to a gene. The germline V gene yields SGHTA for CDR1 and FQGNSA for CDR2. Taken from cysteine to phenylalanine, the CDR3 has 15 residues. CDR3 DNA is the only sequence kept; it has 45 bases, read in frame from the first base.

This clonotype was counted many times. The antigen it recognizes is unknown. Within one base of it there is no much larger clone, and no base qualities were kept. The sequenced sample was blood. The sequence derives from a man aged 50-60 years with Graves' ophthalmopathy. This sequence uses TRBV7-2 and TRBJ2-1, with TRBD2 identical over 9 junction bases. The CDR3 has the sequence CASTKESGGYNEQFF. The base sequence is TGTGCCAGCACCAAAGAGAGCGGGGGGTACAATGAGCAGTTCTTC.